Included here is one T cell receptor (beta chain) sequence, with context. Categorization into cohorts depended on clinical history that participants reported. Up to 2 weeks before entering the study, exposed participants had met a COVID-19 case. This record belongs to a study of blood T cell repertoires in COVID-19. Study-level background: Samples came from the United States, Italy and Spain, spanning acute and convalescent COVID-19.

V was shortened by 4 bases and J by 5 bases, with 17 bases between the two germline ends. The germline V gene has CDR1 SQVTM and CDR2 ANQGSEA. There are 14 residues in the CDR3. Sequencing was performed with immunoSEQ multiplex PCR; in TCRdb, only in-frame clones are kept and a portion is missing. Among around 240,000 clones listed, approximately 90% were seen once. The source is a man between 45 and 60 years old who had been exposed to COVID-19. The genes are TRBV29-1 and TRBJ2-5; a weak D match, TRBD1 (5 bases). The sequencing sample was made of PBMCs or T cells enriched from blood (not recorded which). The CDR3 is CSVGWSGLWETQYF. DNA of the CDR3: TGCAGCGTTGGGTGGTCAGGGCTTTGGGAGACCCAGTACTTC.